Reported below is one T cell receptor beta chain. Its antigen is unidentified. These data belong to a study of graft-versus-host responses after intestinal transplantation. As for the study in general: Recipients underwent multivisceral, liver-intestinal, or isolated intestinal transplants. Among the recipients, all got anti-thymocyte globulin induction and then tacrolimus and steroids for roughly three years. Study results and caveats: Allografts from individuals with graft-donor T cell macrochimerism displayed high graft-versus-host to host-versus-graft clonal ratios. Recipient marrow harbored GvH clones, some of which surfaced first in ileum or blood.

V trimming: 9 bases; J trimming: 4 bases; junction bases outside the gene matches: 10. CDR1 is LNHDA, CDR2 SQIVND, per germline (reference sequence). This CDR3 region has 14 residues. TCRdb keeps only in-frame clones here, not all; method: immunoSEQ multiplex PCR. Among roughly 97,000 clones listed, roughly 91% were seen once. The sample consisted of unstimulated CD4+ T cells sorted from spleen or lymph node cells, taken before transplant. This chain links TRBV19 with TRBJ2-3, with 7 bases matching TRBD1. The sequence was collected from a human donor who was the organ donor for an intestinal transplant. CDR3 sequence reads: CASADRAGADTQYF. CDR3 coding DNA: TGTGCCAGCGCCGACAGGGCAGGGGCAGATACGCAGTATTTT.